A single count supports the clone carrying this TCR beta chain. Original methodology: It was from reference gene primer amplification that nucleated cell counts were estimated. Clones were sequenced by immunoSEQ multiplex PCR, and TCRdb holds only the in-frame ones, with some missing. The V and J calls and the clone size are those of that table, but D and trimming were determined from the DNA. The data contain approximately 150,000 clones, roughly 80% of them singletons. This CDR3 spans 14 amino acids. V lost 6 bases, J lost 3 bases, and 14 bases lay in between. Germline V gene data show CDR1 as MNHEY and CDR2 as SVGAGI. The sample originates from a study of blood T cell repertoires in COVID-19. The age range of participants was about 18 to 90 years, with residence in about two dozen US areas. Cohorts were determined from participant-reported clinical history.

The chain couples TRBV6-5 to TRBJ1-2; D ambiguous. The sample consisted of PBMCs or T cells enriched from blood (not recorded which). The TCR originated in a woman between 40 and 50 years old with acute COVID-19. CDR3 DNA: TGTGCCAGCAGACCGGGAGGGCTGGACTATGGCTACACCTTC. Translation: CASRPGGLDYGYTF.